A single sample is the source of the 7 T cell receptor beta chains below, sequenced in a study of T cells in Graves' hyperthyroidism and ophthalmopathy. Researchers amplified the TCR beta CDR3 regions from RNA transcripts. Initially, a first-round RT-PCR of the TCR CDR3 employed the HTBI primer set. A single record per CDR3 protein comes from TCRdb applying MiXCR to the multiplex PCR reads. The table includes around 490,000 distinct CDR3 sequences, 15% to 20% detected once. The material sequenced was blood. These receptors were obtained from a man aged 35-49 years with Graves' ophthalmopathy.

This clonotype was seen ten or more times. V is TRBV2 and J is TRBJ2-2; 9 positions match TRBD2. CDR1 and CDR2 from the germline V gene are SNHLY and FYNNEI. This CDR3 region has 14 residues. The V gene end was trimmed by 6 bases and the J gene end by 7 bases; junction bases not matched to a gene: 6. CDR3 region: CASRGGGAIGELFF. CDR3 nucleotides: TGTGCCAGCAGAGGCGGGGGGGCAATCGGGGAGCTGTTTTTT.

This clonotype occurred a few times. V gene TRBV5-6 combines with J gene TRBJ2-3, with D uncertain. The CDR3 runs to 14 residues. Trimming shortened V by 2 bases and J by 6 bases, and 13 bases separated the two germline ends. Germline loops: CDR1 SGHDT, CDR2 YYEEEE. For the CDR3, the DNA is TGTGCCAGCAGCTTAAAAGGCATCCCCGATACGCAGTATTTT. This codes for CASSLKGIPDTQYF.

This clonotype has only a few counts. The J gene is TRBJ2-1, the V gene TRBV20-1, with 12 positions matching TRBD2. CDR1 is DFQATT, CDR2 SNEGSKA, per germline (reference sequence). J lost 9 bases, V lost 3 bases, and 6 bases had no gene match. The CDR3 is 14 residues long. The CDR3, as DNA: TGCAGTGCTAGTCGACTAGCGGGAGCTGGTGAGCAGTTCTTC. The encoded protein is CSASRLAGAGEQFF.

There are a few counts of this clonotype. This chain joins TRBV7-6 and TRBJ2-2; TRBD2 matches 12 bases. V was pared by 6 bases and J by 4 bases, with 6 bases of the junction left unmatched. Germline V gene sequence: CDR1 SGHVS, CDR2 FNYEAQ. This CDR3 is built from 16 residues. The CDR3 sequence is CASRETSGRFTGELFF. The DNA for the CDR3 is TGTGCCAGCAGAGAAACTAGCGGGAGGTTCACCGGGGAGCTGTTTTTT.

This clonotype was detected ten times or more. The chain recombines TRBV18 with TRBJ2-1; D call uncertain. Trimming stripped 0 bases from V and 9 bases from J, with 9 bases between. Germline V lookup: CDR1 KGHSH, CDR2 LQKENI. The CDR3 totals 13 residues. The DNA for the CDR3 is TGTGCCAGCTCACCACCCTCTTTGGGTGAGCAGTTCTTC. Its protein product is CASSPPSLGEQFF.

The chain has TRBV19 and TRBJ1-5; possible D gene TRBD1, 5 bases. The CDR3 loop spans 14 amino acids. CDR1 and CDR2 from the germline V gene are LNHDA and SQIVND (reference sequence). Trimming removed 7 bases at V and 0 bases at J, with 10 bases between. CDR3 protein: CASKPDISNQPQHF. The CDR3 DNA reads as TGTGCCAGTAAACCGGACATTAGCAATCAGCCCCAGCATTTT.

This clonotype was found many times. The chain employs TRBV12-3 or TRBV12-4 and TRBJ1-1; 10 bases match TRBD1. The CDR3 is 16 amino acids. V gave up 4 bases and J gave up 4 bases; unmatched junction bases: 9. CDR3 in amino acids: CASSWDRGRVGTEAFF. The CDR3 nucleotides are TGTGCCAGCAGTTGGGACAGGGGAAGGGTGGGCACTGAAGCTTTCTTT.